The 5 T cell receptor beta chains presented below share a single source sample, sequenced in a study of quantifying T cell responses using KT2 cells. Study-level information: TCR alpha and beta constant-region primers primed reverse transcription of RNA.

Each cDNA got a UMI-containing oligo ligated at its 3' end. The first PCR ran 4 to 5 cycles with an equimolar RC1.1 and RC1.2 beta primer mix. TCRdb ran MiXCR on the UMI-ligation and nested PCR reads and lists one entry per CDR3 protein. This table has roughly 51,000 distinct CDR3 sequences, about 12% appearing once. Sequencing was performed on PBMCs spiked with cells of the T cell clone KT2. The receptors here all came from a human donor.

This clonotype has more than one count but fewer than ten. The CDR3 loop is CASSARQGTDTQYF. CDR3 DNA: TGTGCCAGCAGCGCGAGGCAGGGTACAGATACGCAGTATTTT. V and J are TRBV13 and TRBJ2-3; a weak D match, TRBD1 (5 bases). This CDR3 contains 14 residues. Germline CDR1 and CDR2: PRHDT and FYEKMQ (reference sequence). Trimming pared 5 bases from V and 3 bases from J, leaving 12 bases between.

The CDR3: CASRQGSGANVLTF. The CDR3 nucleotides are TGTGCCAGCCGACAGGGCTCTGGGGCCAACGTCCTGACTTTC. V is TRBV6-2 or TRBV6-3 and J is TRBJ2-6; 7 bases match TRBD1. After removal of 8 bases from V and 0 bases from J, the junction contained 1 base not matched to a gene. Germline CDR1 reads MNHEY; CDR2 reads SVGEGT. The CDR3 spans 14 residues.

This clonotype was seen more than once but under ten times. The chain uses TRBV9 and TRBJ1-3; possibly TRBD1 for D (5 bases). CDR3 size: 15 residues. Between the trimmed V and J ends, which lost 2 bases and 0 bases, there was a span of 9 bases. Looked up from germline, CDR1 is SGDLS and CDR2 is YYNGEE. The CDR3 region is CASSVGHLSGNTIYF. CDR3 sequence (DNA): TGTGCCAGCAGCGTTGGACACCTCTCTGGAAACACCATATATTTT.

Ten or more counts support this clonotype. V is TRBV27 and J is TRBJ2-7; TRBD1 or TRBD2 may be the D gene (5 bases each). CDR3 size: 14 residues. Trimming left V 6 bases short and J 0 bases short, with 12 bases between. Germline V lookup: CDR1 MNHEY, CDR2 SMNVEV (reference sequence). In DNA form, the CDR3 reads TGTGCCAGCAGGGGGACGGCTAGCTCCTACGAGCAGTACTTC. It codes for CASRGTASSYEQYF.

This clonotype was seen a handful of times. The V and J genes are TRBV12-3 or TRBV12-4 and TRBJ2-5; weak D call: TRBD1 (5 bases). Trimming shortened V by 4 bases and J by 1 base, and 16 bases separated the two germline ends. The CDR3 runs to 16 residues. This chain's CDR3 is CASSSSTVSLQETQYF. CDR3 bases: TGTGCCAGCAGTTCCTCGACAGTTTCCCTCCAAGAGACCCAGTACTTC.